These 26 T cell receptor beta chains were all obtained from the same sample, sequenced in a study of human T cells and chemical hapten exposure. From the RACE reads, TCRdb called clonotypes with MiXCR, one entry per CDR3 protein. The top ten hold roughly 2.1% of the sample, which has tens of thousands of distinct CDR3 sequences, about 10% seen once. Time point meaning: patch test 3, about 24 weeks after DPC sensitization. The treatment denotes: therapeutic diphenylcyclopropenone sensitization with weekly scalp DPC. The sequencing used whole blood, collected in connection with sensitization to the hapten diphenylcyclopropenone (DPC). Source of these receptors: a woman in her thirties with alopecia areata. Some clones in this sample may be carry-over from other donors' samples.

The gene calls are TRBV5-1 and TRBJ2-3; D remains unclear. The CDR3 has 12 residues. The germline CDR1 and CDR2 sequences are SGHRS and YFSETQ. Between the trimmed V and J ends, which lost 4 bases and 5 bases, there was a span of 8 bases. CDR3 loop: CASSQNLDTQYF. The CDR3 nucleotides are TGCGCCAGCAGCCAAAACCTAGATACGCAGTATTTT.

This clonotype was detected ten times or more. The chain combines TRBV19 with TRBJ1-3, with unresolved D. The V gene's germline CDR1 is LNHDA and CDR2 SQIVND (reference sequence). CDR3 size: 13 residues. The V and J ends lost 4 bases and 8 bases respectively, with 12 bases between them. This CDR3 is CASSRTRLDTIYF. CDR3 DNA: TGTGCCAGTAGTAGGACCAGACTGGACACCATATATTTT.

The V gene is TRBV7-3, the J gene TRBJ2-3; the D is unclear. Germline CDR1 is SGHTA and CDR2 is FQGTGA. The V and J ends lost 4 bases and 4 bases respectively, with 9 bases between them. The CDR3 has 13 residues. DNA of the CDR3: TGTGCCAGCAGCTCCGCAAGTGCAGATACGCAGTATTTT. Residues: CASSSASADTQYF. The complete variable domain, with remaining parts taken from reference TRBV7-3 and TRBJ2-3, reads GAGVSQTPSNKVTEKGKYVELRCDPISGHTALYWYRQSLGQGPEFLIYFQGTGAADDSGLPNDRFFAVRPEGSVSTLKIQRTERGDSAVYLCASSSASADTQYFGPGTRLTVL.

The chain has TRBV5-4 and TRBJ2-7, with 9 nucleotides matching TRBD2. Germline lookup yields CDR1 SGHNT and CDR2 YYREEE (reference sequence). V shed 0 bases, J shed 2 bases, and the junction held 9 bases outside the gene matches. This CDR3 spans 17 amino acids. CDR3 coding DNA: TGTGCCAGCAGCTTGGCCCCGCTAGCGGGAAGCACCTACGAGCAGTACTTC. This gives the protein CASSLAPLAGSTYEQYF.

The V gene is TRBV20-1, the J gene TRBJ2-1; D is possibly TRBD1 (6 bases). V gave up 4 bases and J gave up 7 bases, with 11 bases separating them. This CDR3 is built from 12 residues. Germline V gives CDR1 DFQATT, CDR2 SNEGSKA (reference sequence). DNA for the CDR3: TGCAGTGCTAATACAGGGAGAAATGAGCAGTTCTTC. This encodes CSANTGRNEQFF.

The chain recombines TRBV5-1 with TRBJ2-7; D is undetermined. The CDR3 length is 13 residues. Germline V gene sequence: CDR1 SGHRS, CDR2 YFSETQ. The ends were cut back, 2 bases at V and 4 bases at J, with 10 bases in the middle. CDR3 bases: TGCGCCAGCAGCTTAGCACCGTTATACGAGCAGTACTTC. Its translation is CASSLAPLYEQYF.

The J gene is TRBJ2-3, the V gene TRBV7-9, with 9 bases lining up with TRBD1. Germline CDR1 is SEHNR and CDR2 is FQNEAQ (reference sequence). The CDR3 is 16 amino acids. J gave up 2 bases and V 0 bases, and 3 bases lay outside the gene matches. The CDR3, as DNA: TGTGCCAGCAGCTTAGCCGGGACAGGGAACACAGATACGCAGTATTTT. Its translation: CASSLAGTGNTDTQYF.

This clonotype was observed at least ten times. The chain combines TRBV7-2 with TRBJ1-1, with D maybe TRBD1 (5 bases). This CDR3 is built from 12 residues. V was trimmed by 7 bases and J by 3 bases, leaving 9 bases between them. Germline loops: CDR1 SGHTA, CDR2 FQGNSA. The CDR3, as DNA: TGTGCCAGCACCGGGACGTACACTGAAGCTTTCTTT. It translates to CASTGTYTEAFF.

This clonotype has ten or more counts. The chain recombines TRBV28 with TRBJ1-4; D gene ambiguous. Germline V lookup: CDR1 MDHEN, CDR2 SYDVKM. V was cut by 1 base and J by 7 bases, with 13 bases left in between. The CDR3 runs to 15 residues. CDR3 bases: TGTGCCAGCAGTTTATCTTGGGGTCTGGGTGAAAAACTGTTTTTT. Amino acid sequence: CASSLSWGLGEKLFF.

This clonotype was seen many times. The V and J genes are TRBV5-1 and TRBJ2-5, with 8 nucleotides matching TRBD1. The CDR3 sequence is 13 residues long. In germline, CDR1 is SGHRS, CDR2 YFSETQ. V shed 0 bases and J 6 bases; nucleotides not matched to a gene: 1. The CDR3 DNA follows: TGCGCCAGCAGCTTGGGACAGGGGAAGACCCAGTACTTC. Encoded protein: CASSLGQGKTQYF. Supplemented by reference TRBV5-1 and TRBJ2-5, the full variable domain reads KAGVTQTPRYLIKTRGQQVTLSCSPISGHRSVSWYQQTPGQGLQFLFEYFSETQRNKGNFPGRFSGRQFSNSRSEMNVSTLELGDSALYLCASSLGQGKTQYFGPGTRLLVL.

The chain recombines TRBV20-1 with TRBJ2-2, with D perhaps matching TRBD1 (6 bases). The CDR3 sequence is 16 residues long. Germline-derived CDR1 and CDR2 are DFQATT and SNEGSKA (reference sequence). Trimming pared 0 bases from V and 0 bases from J, leaving 11 bases between. The CDR3 DNA sequence: TGCAGTGCTAGAGATTCGGCAGGGGCGAACACCGGGGAGCTGTTTTTT. Translating gives CSARDSAGANTGELFF.

The chain has TRBV23-1 and TRBJ1-6; the D is unclear. TRBV23-1 belongs to the ORF category, with a function that is uncertain. CDR3 length: 14 residues. V lost 0 bases, J lost 10 bases, and 10 bases lay in between. CDR3 in DNA: TGCGCCAGCAGTCAATCGGCCAGGAGATCACCCCTCCACTTT. It specifies CASSQSARRSPLHF.

This clonotype has a handful of counts. The chain has TRBV6-2 or TRBV6-3 and TRBJ1-3; D ambiguous. Trimming left V 2 bases short and J 0 bases short, with 8 bases between. CDR3 length: 15 amino acids. From germline, CDR1 is MNHEY and CDR2 SVGEGT. The CDR3 bases are TGTGCCAGCAGTTACCAAGCCTACTCTGGAAACACCATATATTTT. Amino acids: CASSYQAYSGNTIYF.

The chain joins TRBV28 to TRBJ2-7; TRBD2 might be the D (6 bases). Trimming left V 7 bases short and J 6 bases short, with 16 bases between. Germline V CDR1 and CDR2: MDHEN, SYDVKM. This CDR3 comprises 13 residues. The CDR3 bases are TGTGCCAGCAACCTAATTGGAGGGAGCGAGCAGTACTTC. Protein product: CASNLIGGSEQYF. Full variable domain (rest looked up from reference TRBV28 and TRBJ2-7): DVKVTQSSRYLVKRTGEKVFLECVQDMDHENMFWYRQDPGLGLRLIYFSYDVKMKEKGDIPEGYSVSREKKERFSLILESASTNQTSMYLCASNLIGGSEQYFGPGTRLTVT.

In its sample, this clonotype was seen a few times. This sequence joins TRBV4-3 and TRBJ1-4; D not resolved. Trimming removed 0 bases from V and 3 bases from J, with 11 bases in between. This CDR3 region has 16 residues. The V gene's germline CDR1 is LGHNA and CDR2 YSLEER. The CDR3 DNA reads as TGCGCCAGCAGCCAAGATTTAGGAGGAGCTAATGAAAAACTGTTTTTT. It specifies CASSQDLGGANEKLFF.

The sample holds a few counts of this clonotype. The chain employs TRBV5-1 and TRBJ2-5; a possible D gene is TRBD1 (6 bases). Per the germline V gene, CDR1 is SGHRS and CDR2 is YFSETQ. The CDR3 is 17 amino acids. V lost 4 bases and J lost 1, with 20 bases in between. The CDR3 bases are TGCGCCAGCAGCGTCTACGCGACAGGAACTTCCCAAGAGACCCAGTACTTC. Amino acid sequence: CASSVYATGTSQETQYF.

This clonotype was seen many times. The chain recombines TRBV28 with TRBJ1-2; a possible D gene is TRBD1 (5 bases). CDR3 size: 13 residues. The ends were cut back, 2 bases at V and 7 bases at J, with 11 bases in the middle. The germline V gene encodes CDR1 MDHEN and CDR2 SYDVKM. The CDR3 region is CASSLGALSGYTF. The CDR3 DNA reads TGTGCCAGCAGTTTAGGGGCCCTGAGTGGCTACACCTTC.

In its sample, this clonotype was seen many times. This rearrangement joins TRBV5-1 to TRBJ1-1, with a weak D call TRBD1 (6 bases). The V gene lost 4 bases and the J gene lost 0 bases, with 19 bases spanning the gap. The CDR3 has 17 residues. Germline V lookup: CDR1 SGHRS, CDR2 YFSETQ. The CDR3 sequence is CASSRTSLRGMNTEAFF. The CDR3 DNA reads as TGCGCCAGCAGCCGCACCAGCCTCAGGGGCATGAACACTGAAGCTTTCTTT.

This clonotype was observed a few times. The chain recombines TRBV21-1 with TRBJ2-7; the table assigns TRBD1, which was not confirmed against the DNA. TRBV21-1 is reported as a pseudogene. The CDR3 covers 14 residues. The CDR3 sequence: CASSREDSMYEQYF. The CDR3 DNA reads as TGTGCCAGCAGCAGGGAGGACAGCATGTACGAGCAGTACTTC.

The sample holds many counts of this clonotype. The V call is TRBV6-2 or TRBV6-3, the J call TRBJ1-5; maybe TRBD1 (6 bases). V lost 6 bases and J lost 5, with 14 bases in between. CDR1 is MNHEY, CDR2 SVGEGT, per germline. The CDR3 extends over 14 amino acids. CDR3 bases: TGTGCCAGCAGCCTCACTAGGGGGGATCAGCCCCAGCATTTT. As protein: CASSLTRGDQPQHF.

The CDR3 bases are TGTGCCAGCAGCCGGCGGATAGCGGGAGGACGCACAGATACGCAGTATTTT. It encodes CASSRRIAGGRTDTQYF. The V and J genes are TRBV7-3 and TRBJ2-3; 10 nucleotides line up with TRBD2. Unmatched junction bases numbered 9, after V lost 5 bases and J lost 1 base. The CDR3 has 17 residues. The germline V gene has CDR1 SGHTA and CDR2 FQGTGA.

This clonotype has just a few counts. The chain employs TRBV20-1 and TRBJ2-1, with 16 bases matching TRBD2. Germline CDR1 reads DFQATT; CDR2 reads SNEGSKA (reference sequence). Losses at the gene ends were 4 bases for V and 1 base for J; bases not matched to a gene: 16. This CDR3 spans 21 amino acids. CDR3 bases: TGCAGTGCTATCCGACTAGACGGGACTAGCGGGGGGGCCGGTTCCTACAATGAGCAGTTCTTC. Translating gives CSAIRLDGTSGGAGSYNEQFF.

This clonotype showed up just a few times. The rearrangement joins TRBV6-2 or TRBV6-3 to TRBJ2-5; possible D gene TRBD1, 5 bases. V was trimmed by 7 bases and J by 3 bases, leaving 15 bases between them. Germline CDR1 is MNHEY and CDR2 is SVGEGT. There are 14 residues in the CDR3. This CDR3 reads CASNYPQGEETQYF. In DNA, the CDR3 is TGTGCCAGCAACTACCCCCAGGGTGAAGAGACCCAGTACTTC.

This chain joins TRBV6-6 and TRBJ2-2; no clear D gene. This CDR3 is built from 15 residues. Germline V gene data show CDR1 as MNHNY and CDR2 as SVGAGI (reference sequence). Trimming pared 3 bases from V and 0 bases from J, leaving 8 bases between. As DNA, the CDR3 is TGTGCCAGCAGTTATGGAAGGCCGAACACCGGGGAGCTGTTTTTT. Its protein product is CASSYGRPNTGELFF.

The gene calls are TRBV20-1 and TRBJ1-5, with D perhaps TRBD1 (6 bases). This CDR3 contains 15 residues. Deletions cut 3 bases from V and 4 bases from J, with 16 bases between. The germline V gene has CDR1 DFQATT and CDR2 SNEGSKA (reference sequence). CDR3 nucleotide sequence: TGCAGTGCTAGGCCGATGGGGGGCCCGAATCAGCCCCAGCATTTT. It specifies CSARPMGGPNQPQHF.

This clonotype was seen a few times. The rearrangement links TRBV7-2 to TRBJ1-5; D is unclear. Trimming shortened V by 1 base and J by 4 bases, and 11 bases separated the two germline ends. This CDR3 has 15 residues. CDR1 and CDR2 (germline): SGHTA, FQGNSA. CDR3 sequence (DNA): TGTGCCAGCAGCTTAGAGGCAGGCATTAATCAGCCCCAGCATTTT. The encoded protein is CASSLEAGINQPQHF.